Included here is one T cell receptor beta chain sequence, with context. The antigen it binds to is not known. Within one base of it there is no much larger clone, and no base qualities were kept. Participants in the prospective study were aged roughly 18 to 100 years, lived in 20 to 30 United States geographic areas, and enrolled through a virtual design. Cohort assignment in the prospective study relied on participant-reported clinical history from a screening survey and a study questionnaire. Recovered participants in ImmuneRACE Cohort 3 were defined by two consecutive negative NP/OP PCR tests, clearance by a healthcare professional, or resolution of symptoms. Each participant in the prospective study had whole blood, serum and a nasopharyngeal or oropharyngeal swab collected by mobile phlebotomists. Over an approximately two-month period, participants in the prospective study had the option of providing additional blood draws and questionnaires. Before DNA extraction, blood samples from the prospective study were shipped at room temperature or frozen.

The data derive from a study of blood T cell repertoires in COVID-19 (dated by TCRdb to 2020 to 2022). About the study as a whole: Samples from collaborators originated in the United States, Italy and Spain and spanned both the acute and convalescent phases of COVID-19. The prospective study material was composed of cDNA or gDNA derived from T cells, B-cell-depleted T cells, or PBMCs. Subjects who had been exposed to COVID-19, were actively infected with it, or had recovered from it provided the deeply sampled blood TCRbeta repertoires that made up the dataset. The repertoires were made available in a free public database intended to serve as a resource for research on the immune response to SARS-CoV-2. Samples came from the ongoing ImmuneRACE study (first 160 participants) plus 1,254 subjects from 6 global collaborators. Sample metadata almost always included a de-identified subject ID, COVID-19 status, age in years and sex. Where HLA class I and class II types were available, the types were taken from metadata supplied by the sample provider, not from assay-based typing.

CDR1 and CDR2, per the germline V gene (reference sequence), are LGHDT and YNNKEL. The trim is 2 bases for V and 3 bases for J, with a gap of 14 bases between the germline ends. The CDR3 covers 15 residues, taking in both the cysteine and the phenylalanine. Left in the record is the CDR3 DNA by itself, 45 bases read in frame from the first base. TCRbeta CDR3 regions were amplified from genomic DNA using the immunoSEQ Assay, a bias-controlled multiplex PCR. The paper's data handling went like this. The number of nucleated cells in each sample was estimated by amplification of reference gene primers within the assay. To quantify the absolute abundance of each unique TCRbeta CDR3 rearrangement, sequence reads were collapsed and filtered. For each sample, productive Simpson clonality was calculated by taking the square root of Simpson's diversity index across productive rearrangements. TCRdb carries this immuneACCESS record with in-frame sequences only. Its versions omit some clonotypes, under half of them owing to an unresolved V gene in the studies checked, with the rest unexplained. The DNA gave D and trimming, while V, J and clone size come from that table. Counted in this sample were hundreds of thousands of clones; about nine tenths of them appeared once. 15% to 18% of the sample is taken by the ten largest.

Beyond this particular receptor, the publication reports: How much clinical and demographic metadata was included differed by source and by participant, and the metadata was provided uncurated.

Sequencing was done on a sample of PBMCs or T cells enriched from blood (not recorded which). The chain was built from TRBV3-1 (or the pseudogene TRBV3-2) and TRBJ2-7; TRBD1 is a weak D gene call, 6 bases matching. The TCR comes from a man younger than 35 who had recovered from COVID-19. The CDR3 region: CASSQRPDRVYEQYF. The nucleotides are TGTGCCAGCAGCCAACGACCGGACAGAGTCTACGAGCAGTACTTC.